The 18 T cell receptor beta chains below all came from one sample that was sequenced in a study of lymphopenia after photon versus proton radiotherapy. Sequenced by immunoSEQ multiplex PCR; TCRdb stores in-frame clones only, minus some. The sample shows 30,000 or so clones, about 83% of them seen only once. Source: peripheral blood, taken from a patient treated with proton-based radiotherapy. These receptors were collected from a woman aged 55-69 years with cholangiocarcinoma. Some clones in this sample may be carry-over from other donors' samples.

The J gene is TRBJ2-1, the V gene TRBV5-5; D is perhaps TRBD1 or TRBD2 (6 bases each). The CDR3 contains 16 residues. Germline V CDR1 and CDR2: SGHKS, YYEKEE (reference sequence). V gave up 0 bases and J gave up 2 bases, with 12 bases separating them. The CDR3 loop reads CASSLVWGAAYNEQFF. CDR3 DNA: TGTGCCAGCAGCTTGGTTTGGGGGGCGGCCTACAATGAGCAGTTCTTC.

This clone was detected only a few times. J is TRBJ1-5 and V is TRBV18; D is undetermined. Trimming removed 3 bases from V and 3 bases from J, with 6 bases in between. The CDR3 is 13 amino acids. Germline lookup yields CDR1 KGHSH and CDR2 LQKENI. The CDR3 loop is CASSPHDNQPQHF. Here the CDR3 DNA reads TGTGCCAGCTCACCCCACGACAATCAGCCCCAGCATTTT.

The chain recombines TRBV18 with TRBJ2-7; D call uncertain. With 6 bases removed from V and 3 bases from J, the gap between germline ends came to 6 bases. Germline CDR1 is KGHSH and CDR2 is LQKENI. This CDR3 is built from 11 residues. The CDR3 sequence is CASSSYYEQYF. The CDR3 region has the DNA TGTGCCAGCTCCTCCTACTACGAGCAGTACTTC.

This clone turned up a few times. The chain joins TRBV10-2 to TRBJ2-1; no clear D gene. Germline CDR1 and CDR2: WSHSY and SAAADI. V was shortened by 5 bases and J by 0 bases, with 14 bases between the two germline ends. The CDR3 runs to 16 residues. The CDR3 DNA reads as TGCGCCAGCAGTTATAAGAGCGACCTCTCCTACAATGAGCAGTTCTTC. It codes for CASSYKSDLSYNEQFF.

The chain has TRBV11-3 and TRBJ2-2, with 12 positions matching TRBD1. The V gene end was trimmed by 5 bases and the J gene end by 4 bases; junction bases not matched to a gene: 5. The germline V gene encodes CDR1 SGHNT and CDR2 YENEEA. The CDR3 runs 16 residues. Here the CDR3 reads CASSPGQGARTGELFF. CDR3 DNA: TGTGCCAGCAGCCCGGGACAGGGGGCGCGCACCGGGGAGCTGTTTTTT.

The chain employs TRBV7-2 and TRBJ2-7, with 8 bases fitting TRBD1. In germline, CDR1 is SGHTA, CDR2 FQGNSA. V was pared by 3 bases and J by 2 bases, with 3 bases of the junction left unmatched. The CDR3 runs to 14 residues. The CDR3 reads CASSLRQGTYEQYF. The CDR3, as DNA: TGTGCCAGCAGCTTGAGACAGGGGACCTACGAGCAGTACTTC.

V usage is TRBV5-4 and J usage is TRBJ2-2; TRBD1 aligns across 9 bases. V gave up 7 bases and J gave up 7 bases; unmatched junction bases: 14. CDR1 is SGHNT and CDR2 is YYREEE in the germline V gene (reference sequence). CDR3 size: 16 residues. The CDR3 sequence: CASFKTGQGRGGELFF. The CDR3 nucleotides are TGTGCCAGCTTCAAAACGGGACAGGGTAGAGGCGGGGAGCTGTTTTTT.

This clone was observed a few times. V and J are TRBV7-2 and TRBJ1-5; D not certain. The germline CDR1 and CDR2 sequences are SGHTA and FQGNSA. With 2 bases removed from V and 7 bases from J, the gap between germline ends came to 9 bases. The CDR3 length is 13 residues. CDR3 protein: CASSLTWRQPQHF. The DNA for the CDR3 is TGTGCCAGCAGCTTAACCTGGAGACAGCCCCAGCATTTT.

The rearrangement links TRBV7-8 to TRBJ1-2; no clear D. CDR1 and CDR2 from the germline V gene are SGHVS and FQNEAQ. The CDR3 has 16 amino acids. V dropped 1 base and J dropped 2 bases, with 14 bases sitting between them. The DNA of the CDR3 is TGTGCCAGCAGCTTAGATAGTGTCGGTTTAAACTATGGCTACACCTTC. Protein: CASSLDSVGLNYGYTF.

The genes are TRBV27 and TRBJ1-2, with a tentative D call TRBD1 (6 bases). The CDR3 totals 17 residues. Germline V gene lookup returns CDR1 MNHEY and CDR2 SMNVEV (reference sequence). V was pared by 2 bases and J by 0 bases, with 16 bases between. CDR3 DNA: TGTGCCAGCAGTTTAAACCCTGGGGGGGCGCCTAACTATGGCTACACCTTC. Translated, it gives CASSLNPGGAPNYGYTF.

This chain joins TRBV4-1 and TRBJ2-1; 10 bases match TRBD1. The CDR3 is 18 residues long. Germline loops: CDR1 MGHRA, CDR2 YSYEKL. The trim removed 0 bases at V and 5 bases at J, leaving 10 bases unmatched. The CDR3 is CASSQEALGTGVNNEQFF. CDR3 DNA: TGCGCCAGCAGCCAAGAGGCCCTTGGGACAGGGGTAAACAATGAGCAGTTCTTC.

This clone was detected only once. The rearrangement uses TRBV29-1 and TRBJ1-5; TRBD1 matches at 7 bases. This CDR3 is 17 amino acids long. The germline CDR1 and CDR2 sequences are SQVTM and ANQGSEA. V shed 8 bases, J shed 4 bases, and the junction held 20 bases outside the gene matches. CDR3 nucleotide sequence: TGCAGCCGAGGGGCAGGGACAGCTGAAAGGGTTAATCAGCCCCAGCATTTT. Translated: CSRGAGTAERVNQPQHF.

The chain couples TRBV6-5 to TRBJ1-1, with D perhaps matching TRBD1 (5 bases). CDR1 MNHEY and CDR2 SVGAGI come from the germline V gene. The CDR3 is 14 amino acids. Trimming cost V 7 bases and J 1 base, with 13 bases left between them. The DNA for the CDR3 is TGTGCCAGCATCCCTTGGGGGGGGAACACTGAAGCTTTCTTT. This encodes CASIPWGGNTEAFF.

J is TRBJ2-5 and V is TRBV7-2; D might be TRBD1 or TRBD2, each matching 5 bases. Between the trimmed V and J ends, which lost 7 bases and 2 bases, there was a span of 14 bases. The germline CDR1 and CDR2 sequences are SGHTA and FQGNSA. CDR3 length: 14 amino acids. The chain's CDR3 is CASTPLGEQETQYF. As DNA, the CDR3 is TGTGCCAGCACCCCCTTGGGGGAACAAGAGACCCAGTACTTC.

This sequence joins TRBV7-4 and TRBJ2-6; D not certain. The V end lost 5 bases, the J end lost 5 bases, and 22 bases lay between the germline ends. Germline assignment: CDR1 SGHVT and CDR2 SQSDAQ. The CDR3 has 18 residues. The CDR3 spells CASSDVNSSQSRANVLTF. In nucleotides, the CDR3 is TGTGCCAGCAGCGATGTAAACAGCTCACAAAGTCGGGCCAACGTCCTGACTTTC.

This clone has just a few counts. The chain links TRBV11-2 to TRBJ2-1; D unresolved. Deletions cut 2 bases from V and 9 bases from J, with 5 bases between. Germline CDR1 and CDR2: SGHAT and FQNNGV. The CDR3 runs 11 residues. The CDR3 DNA sequence: TGTGCCAGCAGCTTAATTCGTGAGCAGTTCTTC. This translates into CASSLIREQFF.

The V call is TRBV7-9, the J call TRBJ2-3; D uncertain. The V and J ends lost 4 bases and 4 bases respectively, with 9 bases between them. Germline V CDR1 and CDR2: SEHNR, FQNEAQ (reference sequence). The CDR3 has 13 amino acids. CDR3: CASSSFGSDTQYF. CDR3 sequence (DNA): TGTGCCAGCAGCTCCTTTGGCTCAGATACGCAGTATTTT.

The rearrangement links TRBV11-2 to TRBJ1-6; D unclear. V was pared by 1 base and J by 4 bases, with 11 bases between. The CDR3 totals 16 residues. CDR1 SGHAT and CDR2 FQNNGV come from the germline V gene. This chain's CDR3 is CASSLGRVQYNSPLHF. The CDR3 DNA is TGTGCCAGCAGCTTAGGGCGGGTCCAATATAATTCACCCCTCCACTTT.